This T cell receptor (beta chain) was observed in a study of CD8 T cells in ankylosing spondylitis. To note about this clonotype: Antigen specificity is unknown.

CDR3 length equals 15 residues. The V gene lost 0 bases and the J gene lost 8 bases, with 16 bases spanning the gap. Germline-derived CDR1 and CDR2 are LGHNA and YSLEER. Making the TCR beta libraries involved quantitative 5'-RACE with molecular barcodes. MiXCR, applied by TCRdb to the 5' RACE reads, yields one record per CDR3 protein. The sample lists 200,000 or so distinct CDR3 sequences, 10% to 15% seen once, with 11% in the top ten. Notes on the study in general: Researchers reportedly found disease-linked clones significantly enriched in matched ankylosing spondylitis synovial fluid. Prior literature has documented some motif variants in synovial fluid and blood from reactive arthritis.

Sequencing was carried out using blood, either unsorted or a sorted T cell fraction (not recorded which). The rearrangement uses TRBV4-3 and TRBJ1-1, with D perhaps matching TRBD1 (5 bases). The sequence was obtained from a female donor with ankylosing spondylitis or in good health (not recorded which). The CDR3 protein is CASSQDKGVGGEAFF. CDR3 bases: TGCGCCAGCAGCCAAGATAAAGGGGTAGGAGGGGAAGCTTTCTTT.